These 29 T cell receptor beta chains were all obtained from the same sample, sequenced in a study of molecular identifiers for immune sequencing clone quantification. One entry per CDR3 protein results from TCRdb running MiXCR on the PCR reads. The repertoire has some 93,000 distinct CDR3 sequences, roughly 23% of them found once; the top ten carry 0.85% to 1.2%. The specimen was naive CD8+ T cells from blood, with Jurkat cell RNA spiked in. Subset indicated: FACS-sorted CD8+CD4-CCR7+CD45RA+ naive T cells. The receptors come from a human donor in good health. Some libraries in this study had Jurkat cell RNA spiked in.

Only a few counts were recorded for this clonotype. V is TRBV15 and J is TRBJ2-3; 10 bases fit TRBD2. Unmatched junction bases numbered 6, after V lost 0 bases and J lost 9 bases. This CDR3 region has 15 residues. In germline, CDR1 is LNHNV, CDR2 YYDKDF (reference sequence). The CDR3 DNA reads as TGTGCCACCAGCAGAGATCCCCTAGCGGGGGAGACGCAGTATTTT. Its protein product is CATSRDPLAGETQYF.

This clonotype was recorded at least ten times. The chain carries TRBV28 and TRBJ2-5; 8 positions match TRBD2. CDR1 MDHEN and CDR2 SYDVKM come from the germline V gene. J gave up 3 bases and V 5 bases, and 5 bases lay outside the gene matches. The length of the CDR3 is 14 residues. The CDR3: CASSRGRSEETQYF. CDR3 bases: TGTGCCAGCAGTCGCGGGAGGTCGGAAGAGACCCAGTACTTC.

This clonotype was picked up many times. The rearrangement joins TRBV20-1 to TRBJ1-6; D is undetermined. Germline CDR1 is DFQATT and CDR2 is SNEGSKA (reference sequence). V lost 0 bases, J lost 8 bases, and 5 bases lay in between. This CDR3 region has 12 residues. CDR3 region: CSARDADSPLHF. The CDR3 coding sequence is TGCAGTGCTAGAGATGCCGATTCACCCCTCCACTTT.

In its sample, this clonotype was seen many times. V gene TRBV20-1 combines with J gene TRBJ2-7; D perhaps matches TRBD2 (6 bases). Per the germline V gene, CDR1 is DFQATT and CDR2 is SNEGSKA (reference sequence). This CDR3 contains 14 residues. V lost 0 bases, J lost 3 bases, and 12 bases lay in between. The CDR3 nucleotides read TGCAGTGCTAGAGAGTTAGCGGCTAGCTACGAGCAGTACTTC. Translation gives CSARELAASYEQYF.

The count of this clonotype is one. A read error may be the cause here, since a much bigger clone is one base away. The conserved phenylalanine or tryptophan is not found at the CDR3 terminus, so this likely reflects a read error. The genes are TRBV30 and TRBJ2-3, with a weak D call TRBD2 (5 bases). The V end lost 3 bases, the J end lost 0 bases, and 7 bases lay between the germline ends. CDR3 length: 13 amino acids. Germline values: CDR1 GTSNPN, CDR2 SVGIG (reference sequence). CDR3 residues: CAWRSGSTDTQYS. The CDR3, as DNA: TGTGCCTGGAGGAGCGGTAGCACAGATACGCAGTATTCT.

This sequence joins TRBV28 and TRBJ2-5; a weak D match, TRBD1 (5 bases). The V gene lost 5 bases and the J gene lost 0 bases, with 16 bases spanning the gap. This CDR3 comprises 16 residues. Germline CDR1 MDHEN, CDR2 SYDVKM. CDR3 in amino acids: CASSPTPRQNQETQYF. CDR3 DNA: TGTGCCAGCAGTCCGACCCCACGACAGAACCAAGAGACCCAGTACTTC.

This clonotype was observed at least ten times. The chain carries TRBV5-1 and TRBJ2-5, with D tentatively TRBD1 (6 bases). Germline-derived CDR1 and CDR2 are SGHRS and YFSETQ. The germline V and J ends were trimmed by 3 bases and 1 base, with 13 bases remaining between them. This CDR3 spans 15 amino acids. CDR3 protein: CASSWRQDVQETQYF. CDR3 bases: TGCGCCAGCAGCTGGCGACAGGACGTCCAAGAGACCCAGTACTTC.

This clonotype was counted many times. This chain links TRBV9 with TRBJ2-7, with D possibly matching TRBD1 (5 bases). The V gene lost 8 bases and the J gene lost 0 bases, with 15 bases spanning the gap. Germline V gene sequence: CDR1 SGDLS, CDR2 YYNGEE. The CDR3 is made up of 14 amino acids. The chain's CDR3 is CASGLGENSYEQYF. The CDR3 coding sequence is TGTGCCAGTGGATTAGGGGAAAACTCCTACGAGCAGTACTTC.

Notes on this clonotype: A much bigger clone sits one base away, suggesting this may be a read error. The rearrangement joins TRBV6-2 or TRBV6-3 to TRBJ1-4; D gene uncertain. Germline CDR1 MNHEY, CDR2 SVGEGT. The ends were cut back, 6 bases at V and 6 bases at J, with 8 bases in the middle. The CDR3 contains 12 residues. CDR3 DNA: TGTGCCAGCAGCCGAGCGGATGAAAAACTGTTTTTT. Translated: CASSRADEKLFF.

This clonotype was seen more than once but under ten times. The chain is built from TRBV28 and TRBJ2-2; no clear D gene. Trimming removed 4 bases at V and 8 bases at J, with 5 bases between. The CDR3 has 11 amino acids. Germline loops: CDR1 MDHEN, CDR2 SYDVKM. The CDR3 region has the DNA TGTGCCAGCAGTTACGTGGGGGAGCTGTTTTTT. It codes for CASSYVGELFF.

The chain uses TRBV5-3 and TRBJ2-7, with TRBD2 matching over 9 bases. TRBV5-3 is marked as an open reading frame, function uncertain. The length of the CDR3 is 15 residues. The V segment lost 8 bases and the J segment 2 bases; nucleotides outside the gene matches: 11. This CDR3 reads CASSQQGGGAYEQYF. DNA of the CDR3: TGTGCCAGCAGCCAACAGGGCGGGGGGGCCTACGAGCAGTACTTC.

This clonotype has more than one count but fewer than ten. This chain joins TRBV6-2 or TRBV6-3 and TRBJ2-5; D is possibly TRBD1 or TRBD2 (5 bases each). The CDR3 is 13 amino acids. Germline CDR1 and CDR2: MNHEY and SVGEGT. Trimming stripped 8 bases from V and 2 bases from J, with 12 bases between. The CDR3 DNA is TGTGCCAGCGAGGGCAGGGTTCAAGAGACCCAGTACTTC. It specifies CASEGRVQETQYF.

This clonotype came up many times. The chain joins TRBV5-5 to TRBJ1-2; no firm D call. CDR1 is SGHKS and CDR2 is YYEKEE in the germline V gene (reference sequence). The CDR3 is 12 amino acids. With 0 bases removed from V and 9 bases from J, the gap between germline ends came to 9 bases. The CDR3 sequence: CASSLGQPSYTF. CDR3 nucleotides: TGTGCCAGCAGCTTGGGGCAGCCAAGCTACACCTTC.

This clonotype was counted at least ten times. The chain carries TRBV6-2 or TRBV6-3 and TRBJ2-2; possible D gene TRBD2, 6 bases. The CDR3 has 18 amino acids. CDR1 and CDR2 (germline): MNHEY, SVGEGT. V was shortened by 2 bases and J by 0 bases, with 16 bases between the two germline ends. In DNA, the CDR3 is TGTGCCAGCAGTTACCTTGGGGACTCCCTCGCGAACACCGGGGAGCTGTTTTTT. Protein: CASSYLGDSLANTGELFF.

This clonotype was recorded at least ten times. The chain uses TRBV30 and TRBJ2-1; maybe TRBD1 (6 bases). Looked up from germline, CDR1 is GTSNPN and CDR2 is SVGIG (reference sequence). Trimming removed 2 bases at V and 0 bases at J, with 17 bases between. This CDR3 comprises 17 residues. For the CDR3, the DNA is TGTGCCTGGAGTACAGGACAGCTATACAGCTCCTACAATGAGCAGTTCTTC. This gives the protein CAWSTGQLYSSYNEQFF.

To note about this clonotype: One base away lies a much larger clone, so this may be a sequencing read error. This chain joins TRBV29-1 and TRBJ2-1; 7 nucleotides align to TRBD2. J lost 8 bases, V lost 4 bases, and 11 bases had no gene match. The CDR3 contains 14 residues. Germline V gene sequence: CDR1 SQVTM, CDR2 ANQGSEA. The CDR3 loop is CSVVTGTNFDEQFF. The CDR3 coding sequence is TGCAGCGTTGTCACCGGGACTAATTTCGATGAGCAGTTCTTC.

Comments on this clonotype: This clone may be a read error of a much larger clone one base away. J is TRBJ2-4 and V is TRBV30, with D maybe TRBD1 (5 bases). V was pared by 0 bases and J by 9 bases, with 12 bases between. CDR3 length: 13 residues. CDR1 is GTSNPN, CDR2 SVGIG, per germline (reference sequence). CDR3 coding DNA: TGTGCCTGGAGTGTGAAAGGGGTAAGCATTCAGTACTTC. It is translated as CAWSVKGVSIQYF.

This clonotype came up many times. The genes are TRBV12-3 or TRBV12-4 and TRBJ1-1; unclear D gene. V was cut by 1 base and J by 7 bases, with 10 bases left in between. The CDR3 consists of 13 residues. This CDR3 reads CASSLELSIEAFF. Written as DNA, the CDR3 is TGTGCCAGCAGTTTAGAACTGAGTATTGAAGCTTTCTTT.

Comment on this clonotype: This may be a read error, as it is one base from a much larger clone. The chain combines TRBV28 with TRBJ2-3; D remains ambiguous. Looked up from germline, CDR1 is MDHEN and CDR2 is SYDVKM. Trimming stripped 2 bases from V and 4 bases from J, with 4 bases between. This CDR3 is built from 12 residues. CDR3 in DNA: TGTGCCAGCAGTTTACCCGCAGATACGCAGTATTTT. Protein product: CASSLPADTQYF.

There are a few counts of this clonotype. This rearrangement joins TRBV7-3 to TRBJ2-2, with 9 bases fitting TRBD1. V shed 5 bases, J shed 0 bases, and the junction held 4 bases outside the gene matches. The CDR3 has 16 amino acids. Germline CDR1 SGHTA, CDR2 FQGTGA. The DNA of the CDR3 is TGTGCCAGCAGCGTTGGGACAGGGACGAACACCGGGGAGCTGTTTTTT. Protein product: CASSVGTGTNTGELFF.

This clonotype was detected ten times or more. This chain connects TRBV19 to TRBJ2-3, with 9 nucleotides matching TRBD2. The germline V gene encodes CDR1 LNHDA and CDR2 SQIVND (reference sequence). The CDR3 consists of 17 residues. J was trimmed by 2 bases and V by 4 bases; bases with no gene match: 10. This CDR3 is CASSNVLAGPLTDTQYF. CDR3 coding DNA: TGTGCCAGTAGTAATGTGCTAGCGGGGCCACTCACAGATACGCAGTATTTT.

This clonotype has ten or more counts. The chain recombines TRBV27 with TRBJ2-5; the D is unclear. Deletions cut 3 bases from V and 5 bases from J, with 10 bases between. Germline CDR1 reads MNHEY; CDR2 reads SMNVEV (reference sequence). The CDR3 runs to 13 residues. CDR3 loop: CASSFRQPETQYF. CDR3 bases: TGTGCCAGCAGTTTTCGGCAGCCGGAGACCCAGTACTTC.

This clonotype has a count of ten or more. The chain couples TRBV20-1 to TRBJ1-5, with D hard to call. This CDR3 has 16 residues. V lost 0 bases and J lost 1, with 13 bases in between. CDR1 is DFQATT, CDR2 SNEGSKA, per germline (reference sequence). The CDR3 DNA is TGCAGTGCTAGAGATCAAGGTTCCGTAAGCAATCAGCCCCAGCATTTT. Amino acids: CSARDQGSVSNQPQHF.

This sequence joins TRBV20-1 and TRBJ2-2; maybe TRBD2 (5 bases). Between the trimmed V and J ends, which lost 0 bases and 3 bases, there was a span of 14 bases. This CDR3 spans 16 amino acids. Germline CDR1 reads DFQATT; CDR2 reads SNEGSKA (reference sequence). The CDR3 bases are TGCAGTGCTAGAGATATACTAGTGGGCCACACCGGGGAGCTGTTTTTT. Translated: CSARDILVGHTGELFF.

This clonotype was detected a few times. This CDR3 reads CSARDLFTSGPTYEQYF. The CDR3 DNA is TGCAGTGCTAGAGATTTGTTTACTAGCGGGCCGACCTACGAGCAGTACTTC. The rearrangement links TRBV20-1 to TRBJ2-7; 9 bases map to TRBD2. The CDR3 loop spans 17 amino acids. The trim removed 0 bases at V and 2 bases at J, leaving 11 bases unmatched. Per germline, CDR1 DFQATT and CDR2 SNEGSKA (reference sequence).

This clonotype was counted ten times or more. The V and J genes are TRBV13 and TRBJ2-2; TRBD2 matches 7 bases. Germline V gene lookup returns CDR1 PRHDT and CDR2 FYEKMQ (reference sequence). The CDR3 spans 15 residues. V was clipped by 5 bases and J by 7 bases; unmatched bases: 10. The CDR3 DNA is TGTGCCAGCAGCGTTGCCGGGAGGATGATCGGGGAGCTGTTTTTT. Translating gives CASSVAGRMIGELFF.

This chain connects TRBV6-5 to TRBJ2-7; the D is unclear. V shed 6 bases and J shed 4 bases, with 13 bases lying between them. This CDR3 is 13 amino acids long. CDR1 and CDR2 (germline): MNHEY, SVGAGI. CDR3 residues: CASRPGPKYEQYF. For the CDR3, the DNA is TGTGCCAGCAGGCCCGGACCGAAGTACGAGCAGTACTTC.

A remark on this clonotype: Since a much larger clone is just one base distant, this may be a read error. The chain is built from TRBV11-2 and TRBJ2-3; D unclear. Trimming stripped 1 base from V and 4 bases from J, with 12 bases between. CDR3 length: 15 residues. Germline CDR1 is SGHAT and CDR2 is FQNNGV. CDR3 nucleotides: TGTGCCAGCAGCTTAGTTCGGGTTGGCGCAGATACGCAGTATTTT. This sequence encodes CASSLVRVGADTQYF. The full variable domain, completed using reference TRBV11-2 and TRBJ2-3, is EAGVAQSPRYKIIEKRQSVAFWCNPISGHATLYWYQQILGQGPKLLIQFQNNGVVDDSQLPKDRFSAERLKGVDSTLKIQPAKLEDSAVYLCASSLVRVGADTQYFGPGTRLTVL.

Note on this clonotype: The CDR3 carries no conserved terminal phenylalanine or tryptophan, so it likely arises from a read error. The chain joins TRBV5-3 to TRBJ1-1, with D possibly matching TRBD1 (5 bases). TRBV5-3 has ORF status, its function being uncertain. The length of the CDR3 is 13 residues. In nucleotides, the CDR3 is TGTGCCAGCAGCTTGGGGCTGAACACTGAAGCTTTCCTT. Translating it yields CASSLGLNTEAFL.